Presented here are 24 T cell receptor beta chains from one specimen sequenced in a study of cytomegalovirus exposure and HLA in healthy donors. The PCR had 60 Vbeta and 13 Jbeta primers. Produced via immunoSEQ multiplex PCR; TCRdb's table is partial and in-frame only. The ten top clones account for over 0.95%, within a sample of around 210,000 clones. Sequencing used PBMCs. The receptors originated from a girl aged 2 to 10 in good health and CMV-seropositive.

This rearrangement joins TRBV27 to TRBJ2-1; TRBD2 agrees at 11 bases. The junction had 10 bases not matched to a gene; V was cut back by 5 bases and J by 7 bases. The CDR3 loop spans 16 amino acids. Germline values: CDR1 MNHEY, CDR2 SMNVEV (reference sequence). The CDR3 sequence is CASSPMTSGIVNEQFF. CDR3 nucleotides: TGTGCCAGCAGTCCAATGACTAGCGGGATAGTTAATGAGCAGTTCTTC.

The chain links TRBV12-1 to TRBJ2-7; the table gives TRBD2 as D, unverified against the DNA. TRBV12-1 is tagged as a pseudogene. The CDR3 consists of 12 residues. The CDR3 coding sequence is TGTGCCAGGCCGATCGCTAGCGGGACGACGTACTTC. It yields the protein CARPIASGTTYF.

Here the CDR3 DNA reads TGTGCCAGCAGAGGGACAGTCTATGGCTACACCTTC. Its protein product is CASRGTVYGYTF. The V call is TRBV2, the J call TRBJ1-2; 7 nucleotides align to TRBD1. Per germline, CDR1 SNHLY and CDR2 FYNNEI. The CDR3 runs 12 residues. Trimming removed 6 bases from V and 4 bases from J; junction bases left unmatched: 2.

This chain links TRBV28 with TRBJ2-2; TRBD1 aligns across 8 bases. V dropped 4 bases and J dropped 2; count of bases not matched to a gene: 3. Germline values: CDR1 MDHEN, CDR2 SYDVKM. The CDR3 has 15 residues. The CDR3 bases are TGTGCCAGCAGTTACCCAGGGGGCAACACCGGGGAGCTGTTTTTT. It codes for CASSYPGGNTGELFF. Full variable domain (rest looked up from reference TRBV28 and TRBJ2-2): DVKVTQSSRYLVKRTGEKVFLECVQDMDHENMFWYRQDPGLGLRLIYFSYDVKMKEKGDIPEGYSVSREKKERFSLILESASTNQTSMYLCASSYPGGNTGELFFGEGSRLTVL.

V and J are TRBV27 and TRBJ1-1; no clear D. V gave up 6 bases and J gave up 8 bases, with 22 bases separating them. CDR3 length: 15 amino acids. Germline V CDR1 and CDR2: MNHEY, SMNVEV (reference sequence). CDR3 loop: CASRLFPLKGVEAFF. CDR3 DNA sequence: TGTGCCAGCAGACTATTCCCCCTAAAAGGAGTCGAAGCTTTCTTT.

V is TRBV10-1 and J is TRBJ2-7; D is undetermined. The V end lost 8 bases, the J end lost 0 bases, and 14 bases lay between the germline ends. The CDR3 has 14 residues. Germline CDR1 and CDR2: WNHNN and SYGVQD (reference sequence). CDR3 sequence: CASSSSGFSYEQYF. CDR3 coding DNA: TGCGCCAGCTCCAGCTCGGGTTTCTCCTACGAGCAGTACTTC.

The genes are TRBV2 and TRBJ2-7; D possibly corresponds to TRBD1 (6 bases). The CDR3 consists of 12 residues. CDR1 is SNHLY, CDR2 FYNNEI, per germline. V lost 5 bases, J lost 6 bases, and 11 bases lay in between. CDR3 sequence: CASSYHRAEQYF. The CDR3 bases are TGTGCCAGCAGTTACCACAGGGCCGAGCAGTACTTC. Variable domain in full (rest from reference TRBV2 and TRBJ2-7): EPEVTQTPSHQVTQMGQEVILRCVPISNHLYFYWYRQILGQKVEFLVSFYNNEISEKSEIFDDQFSVERPDGSNFTLKIRSTKLEDSAMYFCASSYHRAEQYFGPGTRLTVT.

The CDR3 loop is CASRLQPSDTQYF. As DNA, the CDR3 is TGTGCCAGCAGGCTCCAACCTAGCGATACGCAGTATTTT. The chain links TRBV12-1 to TRBJ2-3; the tabulated D call, TRBD2, remains unverified against the DNA. TRBV12-1 is assigned pseudogene status. CDR3 length equals 13 residues.

The V and J genes are TRBV5-1 and TRBJ1-2, with D possibly TRBD1 on 6 matching bases. The CDR3 extends over 13 amino acids. Germline V gene sequence: CDR1 SGHRS, CDR2 YFSETQ. The germline V and J ends were trimmed by 2 bases and 5 bases, with 10 bases remaining between them. CDR3 loop: CASSFGTSYGYTF. The CDR3 DNA follows: TGCGCCAGCAGCTTTGGGACATCGTATGGCTACACCTTC.

The gene calls are TRBV28 and TRBJ2-3; 10 bases line up with TRBD1. CDR3 length: 16 residues. J was trimmed by 1 base and V by 4 bases; bases with no gene match: 5. Per the germline V gene, CDR1 is MDHEN and CDR2 is SYDVKM. CDR3 DNA sequence: TGTGCCAGCAGTTCCTACGGGACAGGGGGCACAGATACGCAGTATTTT. Amino acid sequence: CASSSYGTGGTDTQYF.

The chain employs TRBV28 and TRBJ1-5; D is ambiguous. Germline CDR1 reads MDHEN; CDR2 reads SYDVKM. The CDR3 consists of 18 residues. The V end lost 5 bases, the J end lost 2 bases, and 22 bases lay between the germline ends. CDR3 nucleotides: TGTGCCAGCAGTCCTTACCGGGTCGAGTTACGCGGCAATCAGCCCCAGCATTTT. Encoded protein: CASSPYRVELRGNQPQHF.

The chain recombines TRBV28 with TRBJ1-1; TRBD1 agrees at 7 bases. Trimming at V came to 2 bases and at J to 8 bases, leaving 5 bases not matched to a gene. CDR1 and CDR2 (germline): MDHEN, SYDVKM. CDR3 size: 13 residues. CDR3 sequence: CASSLTWTGEAFF. Here the CDR3 DNA reads TGTGCCAGCAGTTTAACCTGGACAGGAGAAGCTTTCTTT.

V and J are TRBV19 and TRBJ2-7, with D possibly TRBD2 on 5 matching bases. The V gene lost 6 bases and the J gene lost 3 bases, with 15 bases spanning the gap. Germline CDR1 and CDR2: LNHDA and SQIVND (reference sequence). The CDR3 is 14 amino acids. The CDR3 nucleotides are TGTGCCAGTAGCGACCCCGGGGATTACTACGAGCAGTACTTC. It encodes CASSDPGDYYEQYF.

Regarding this clone: The same CDR3 also results from other DNA sequences found in this sample. This rearrangement joins TRBV5-1 to TRBJ1-1, with D unresolved. CDR3 length: 13 amino acids. The germline CDR1 and CDR2 sequences are SGHRS and YFSETQ. V dropped 4 bases and J dropped 5 bases, with 12 bases sitting between them. The CDR3 DNA reads as TGCGCCAGCAGCCTGGTCGGGGAAACTGAAGCTTTCTTT. Its protein product is CASSLVGETEAFF.

This chain links TRBV7-9 with TRBJ2-1, with 7 bases matching TRBD2. The CDR3 length is 15 residues. After removal of 5 bases from V and 7 bases from J, the junction contained 11 bases not matched to a gene. Germline V lookup: CDR1 SEHNR, CDR2 FQNEAQ (reference sequence). The CDR3 DNA reads as TGTGCCAGCAGCCCTATCGGACTAGAGGGTAATGAGCAGTTCTTC. Protein sequence: CASSPIGLEGNEQFF.

The chain links TRBV5-1 to TRBJ2-1; 7 nucleotides match TRBD2. The CDR3 spans 17 residues. With 4 bases clipped from V and 0 bases from J, the junction kept 10 bases outside the gene matches. From germline, CDR1 is SGHRS and CDR2 YFSETQ. The CDR3 reads CASSTGTTPSSYNEQFF. The CDR3 region has the DNA TGCGCCAGCAGCACCGGGACTACCCCGAGCTCCTACAATGAGCAGTTCTTC.

The chain employs TRBV28 and TRBJ1-1, with 8 bases matching TRBD1. The ends lost 6 bases at V and 8 bases at J; junction bases unmatched: 11. From germline, CDR1 is MDHEN and CDR2 SYDVKM. The CDR3 sequence is 14 residues long. The CDR3 reads CASSTPPTGEEAFF. The CDR3 nucleotides are TGTGCCAGCAGCACTCCGCCGACAGGGGAAGAAGCTTTCTTT. Drawing the rest from reference TRBV28 and TRBJ1-1, the complete variable domain is DVKVTQSSRYLVKRTGEKVFLECVQDMDHENMFWYRQDPGLGLRLIYFSYDVKMKEKGDIPEGYSVSREKKERFSLILESASTNQTSMYLCASSTPPTGEEAFFGQGTRLTVV.

V gene TRBV21-1 combines with J gene TRBJ1-4; the table's D call of TRBD1 was not tested on the DNA. TRBV21-1 has pseudogene status. The CDR3 is 20 amino acids. CDR3 nucleotides: TGTGCCAGCAGCGCCAGACCGGGACAGGGGTTACAAGATCCTAATGAAAAACTGTTTTTT. It specifies CASSARPGQGLQDPNEKLFF.

The V gene is TRBV27, the J gene TRBJ2-2; 11 nucleotides line up with TRBD2. Trimming removed 7 bases from V and 5 bases from J; junction bases left unmatched: 6. The V gene's germline CDR1 is MNHEY and CDR2 SMNVEV (reference sequence). CDR3 size: 15 residues. CDR3 region: CASTLLAGATGELFF. The CDR3 region has the DNA TGTGCCAGCACCCTACTAGCGGGAGCTACCGGGGAGCTGTTTTTT.

This sequence joins TRBV7-9 and TRBJ2-5; D is ambiguous. The DNA end lines up better with TRBJ2-7; the J call may be wrong. The CDR3 runs 13 residues. Germline CDR1 reads SEHNR; CDR2 reads FQNEAQ (reference sequence). For the CDR3, the DNA is TGTGCCAGCAGCTTCCCCGTCTCCTACGAGCAGTACTTC. Protein product: CASSFPVSYEQYF.

The chain carries TRBV10-2 and TRBJ1-1; D gene ambiguous. The germline CDR1 and CDR2 sequences are WSHSY and SAAADI. The V end lost 3 bases, the J end lost 2 bases, and 7 bases lay between the germline ends. The length of the CDR3 is 13 residues. CDR3 in DNA: TGCGCCAGCAGTGATACAGTTAACACTGAAGCTTTCTTT. It codes for CASSDTVNTEAFF.

As to this clone: The germline gene is not matched at one end of the junction; a read error may be the cause. The CDR3 sequence is CASSADTEDFF. The CDR3, as DNA: TGTGCCAGCAGTGCCGACACTGAAGATTTCTTT. J is TRBJ1-1 and V is TRBV2; D remains unclear. The germline gives CDR1 SNHLY, CDR2 FYNNEI. The CDR3 spans 11 residues.

The chain combines TRBV5-6 with TRBJ2-3; 8 bases line up with TRBD2. The germline V gene encodes CDR1 SGHDT and CDR2 YYEEEE. The trim removed 3 bases at V and 1 base at J, leaving 10 bases unmatched. The CDR3 length is 17 residues. The DNA for the CDR3 is TGTGCCAGCAGCTACAATGGGCTAGCGGGTGGCACAGATACGCAGTATTTT. As protein: CASSYNGLAGGTDTQYF. The entire variable domain, with the rest obtained from reference TRBV5-6 and TRBJ2-3, is as follows: DAGVTQSPTHLIKTRGQQVTLRCSPKSGHDTVSWYQQALGQGPQFIFQYYEEEERQRGNFPDRFSGHQFPNYSSELNVNALLLGDSALYLCASSYNGLAGGTDTQYFGPGTRLTVL.

The V gene is TRBV6-6, the J gene TRBJ2-3; 11 positions agree with TRBD2. Germline CDR1 is MNHNY and CDR2 is SVGAGI (reference sequence). The CDR3 has 15 residues. Trimming took 2 bases from V and 4 from J; bases not matched to a gene: 2. CDR3 region: CASSYEGLAADTQYF. CDR3 nucleotides: TGTGCCAGCAGTTACGAGGGACTAGCGGCAGATACGCAGTATTTT.